These T cell receptor beta chains were read from a single sample in a study of T-cell reconstitution after alpha-beta-depleted transplantation in children. TCRdb re-analysed the PCR reads in MiXCR, keeping a single row per CDR3 protein. This table holds about 27,000 distinct CDR3 sequences, under 8% found once. The input for sequencing was PBMCs, mostly from graft donor cells, taken 180 days after TCRalphabeta/CD19-depleted stem cell transplant. The receptors originated from a male patient younger than 18 who had a stem cell transplant for acute myeloid leukemia, so the T cells may come from the graft donor. Both conserved end residues are part of each CDR3. A D gene is named only where the DNA matches it firmly. The listing skips clone size in some rows; elsewhere it reads once, few, many or a size class.

V gene: TRBV7-9; D gene: NA; J gene: TRBJ1-1; clone size: many; CDR3 DNA: TGTGCCAGCAGCTTAGATGCGAGGAGGGCTGAAGCTTTCTTT; CDR3 protein: CASSLDARRAEAFF
V gene: TRBV19; D gene: TRBD2; J gene: TRBJ2-7; clone size: many; CDR3 DNA: TGTGCCAGTAGTATTCAAGCGGGAGACTACGAGCAGTACTTC; CDR3 protein: CASSIQAGDYEQYF
V gene: TRBV4-2; D gene: NA; J gene: TRBJ2-3; clone size: many; CDR3 DNA: TGTGCCAGCAGCCACCCTAGTAGGGGGGGGCTGGGAGATACGCAGTATTTT; CDR3 protein: CASSHPSRGGLGDTQYF
V gene: TRBV4-2; D gene: NA; J gene: TRBJ2-7; clone size: many; CDR3 DNA: TGTGCCAGCAGCCCGCCGCCCGGGGGCGAAACCTACGAGCAGTACTTC; CDR3 protein: CASSPPPGGETYEQYF
V gene: TRBV20-1; D gene: NA; J gene: TRBJ2-7; clone size: NA; CDR3 DNA: TGCAGTGCTGGCACGTACGAGCAGTACTTC; CDR3 protein: CSAGTYEQYF
V gene: TRBV12-3/TRBV12-4; D gene: NA; J gene: TRBJ1-2; clone size: many; CDR3 DNA: TGTGCCAGCAGTTTTGGCAGACTTAACTATGGCTACACCTTC; CDR3 protein: CASSFGRLNYGYTF
V gene: TRBV6-1; D gene: NA; J gene: TRBJ1-4; clone size: many; CDR3 DNA: TGTGCCAGCCATCGGGGGGGCGTAACTAATGAAAAACTGTTTTTT; CDR3 protein: CASHRGGVTNEKLFF
V gene: TRBV2; D gene: NA; J gene: TRBJ1-2; clone size: many; CDR3 DNA: TGTGCCGGATCACCCGAGGGACTTGGCTATGGCTACACCTTC; CDR3 protein: CAGSPEGLGYGYTF
V gene: TRBV5-1; D gene: TRBD1; J gene: TRBJ1-2; clone size: many; CDR3 DNA: TGCGCCAGCAGCTTGGATAGACAGGGGGCGTCATATGGCTACACCTTC; CDR3 protein: CASSLDRQGASYGYTF
V gene: TRBV4-1; D gene: NA; J gene: TRBJ1-2; clone size: many; CDR3 DNA: TGCGCCAGCAGCCAAGAGACACAGGCTAACTATGGCTACACCTTC; CDR3 protein: CASSQETQANYGYTF
V gene: TRBV20-1; D gene: TRBD1; J gene: TRBJ2-7; clone size: many; CDR3 DNA: TGCAGTGCGAGCAGGACAGGGGGCTACGGCGAGCAGTACTTC; CDR3 protein: CSASRTGGYGEQYF
V gene: TRBV28; D gene: NA; J gene: TRBJ2-1; clone size: NA; CDR3 DNA: TGTGCCAGCAGCTGGGGACCCAACAATGAGCAGTTCTTC; CDR3 protein: CASSWGPNNEQFF
V gene: TRBV25-1; D gene: TRBD2; J gene: TRBJ2-7; clone size: many; CDR3 DNA: TGTGCCAGCAGGAGACTAGCGCCACAAGGGGAGCAGTACTTC; CDR3 protein: CASRRLAPQGEQYF
V gene: TRBV29-1; D gene: NA; J gene: TRBJ2-7; clone size: many; CDR3 DNA: TGCAGCGTTGAAGATTCAGTGGCAGGGGAGCAGTACTTC; CDR3 protein: CSVEDSVAGEQYF
V gene: TRBV4-2; D gene: NA; J gene: TRBJ2-1; clone size: many; CDR3 DNA: TGTGCCAGCAGCAGGGGCGAACACAATGAGCAGTTCTTC; CDR3 protein: CASSRGEHNEQFF
V gene: TRBV27; D gene: NA; J gene: TRBJ1-5; clone size: many; CDR3 DNA: TGTGCCAGCAGTTTTTCCCGGAGCCAGATTCAGCCCCAGCATTTT; CDR3 protein: CASSFSRSQIQPQHF
V gene: TRBV28; D gene: NA; J gene: TRBJ1-5; clone size: many; CDR3 DNA: TGTGCCAGCAGCCGCCCGGGCTCAGGAGATCAGCCCCAGCATTTT; CDR3 protein: CASSRPGSGDQPQHF
V gene: TRBV29-1; D gene: NA; J gene: TRBJ2-1; clone size: many; CDR3 DNA: TGCAGCGTTGACCCGTGGGTGGCTAGGTACAATGAGCAGTTCTTC; CDR3 protein: CSVDPWVARYNEQFF
V gene: TRBV6-1; D gene: TRBD1; J gene: TRBJ2-2; clone size: many; CDR3 DNA: TGTGCCAGCAGTCGACAGGGAAGGTCGAACACCGGGGAGCTGTTTTTT; CDR3 protein: CASSRQGRSNTGELFF
V gene: TRBV9; D gene: TRBD1; J gene: TRBJ2-7; clone size: many; CDR3 DNA: TGTGCCAGCAGCGCCAAGGGGGCAGGGATCAACGAGCAGTACTTC; CDR3 protein: CASSAKGAGINEQYF
V gene: TRBV6-5; D gene: TRBD1; J gene: TRBJ1-6; clone size: many; CDR3 DNA: TGTGCCAGCAGCCGGGACAGGGAGGATTCACCCCTCCACTTT; CDR3 protein: CASSRDREDSPLHF
V gene: TRBV20-1; D gene: TRBD2; J gene: TRBJ2-3; clone size: many; CDR3 DNA: TGCAGTGCCACGGGGAGGACTAGCGGGAGTGGAGATACGCAGTATTTT; CDR3 protein: CSATGRTSGSGDTQYF
V gene: TRBV20-1; D gene: NA; J gene: TRBJ2-7; clone size: many; CDR3 DNA: TGCAGTGCTAGAGAGATGGGGCTTAGACAGGGAGGACCCTACGAGCAGTACTTC; CDR3 protein: CSAREMGLRQGGPYEQYF
V gene: TRBV28; D gene: NA; J gene: TRBJ2-7; clone size: many; CDR3 DNA: TGTGCCAGCAGCCCACGGGACACCTATTTCTACGAGCAGTACTTC; CDR3 protein: CASSPRDTYFYEQYF
V gene: TRBV5-1; D gene: NA; J gene: TRBJ2-2; clone size: many; CDR3 DNA: TGCGCCAGCAGCTTGGCCAGCGCGAACACCGGGGAGCTGTTTTTT; CDR3 protein: CASSLASANTGELFF
V gene: TRBV6-5; D gene: NA; J gene: TRBJ2-1; clone size: many; CDR3 DNA: TGTGCCAGCAGTTACTTTAGTACCAATGAGCAGTTCTTC; CDR3 protein: CASSYFSTNEQFF
V gene: TRBV29-1; D gene: NA; J gene: TRBJ1-3; clone size: many; CDR3 DNA: TGCAGCGCAACCGGACGGTCTGGCTCTGGAAACACCATATATTTT; CDR3 protein: CSATGRSGSGNTIYF
V gene: TRBV4-3; D gene: NA; J gene: TRBJ1-5; clone size: many; CDR3 DNA: TGCGCCAGCAGCCAAGCATTGTTCTCCTACGGTAGCAATCAGCCCCAGCATTTT; CDR3 protein: CASSQALFSYGSNQPQHF
V gene: TRBV4-1; D gene: TRBD2; J gene: TRBJ2-1; clone size: many; CDR3 DNA: TGCGCCAGCAGCCCATGGACTAGCGGGGAGTACAATGAGCAGTTCTTC; CDR3 protein: CASSPWTSGEYNEQFF
V gene: TRBV7-2; D gene: NA; J gene: TRBJ2-7; clone size: NA; CDR3 DNA: TGTGCCAGCAGCTTAGCTCCCGAGGGGGAAGGGCAGTACTTC; CDR3 protein: CASSLAPEGEGQYF
V gene: TRBV15; D gene: NA; J gene: TRBJ2-2; clone size: many; CDR3 DNA: TGTGCCACCAGCGGCTACCGAGGGACCGGGGAGCTGTTTTTT; CDR3 protein: CATSGYRGTGELFF
V gene: TRBV11-3; D gene: TRBD1; J gene: TRBJ2-2; clone size: many; CDR3 DNA: TGTGCCAGCAGTCCCCAGGGGGCCGGAAACACCGGGGAGCTGTTTTTT; CDR3 protein: CASSPQGAGNTGELFF
V gene: TRBV2; D gene: NA; J gene: TRBJ2-2; clone size: many; CDR3 DNA: TGTGCCAGCATTCTGGCGGCCGGGGAGCTGTTTTTT; CDR3 protein: CASILAAGELFF
V gene: TRBV7-2; D gene: NA; J gene: TRBJ2-5; clone size: many; CDR3 DNA: TGTGCCAGCAGCCCGGCAGGGGTTCTAGCCCAGTACTTC; CDR3 protein: CASSPAGVLAQYF
V gene: TRBV19; D gene: NA; J gene: TRBJ1-1; clone size: many; CDR3 DNA: TGTGCCAGTAGTATACGGGAGGGAACGAACACTGAAGCTTTCTTT; CDR3 protein: CASSIREGTNTEAFF
V gene: TRBV30; D gene: NA; J gene: TRBJ1-1; clone size: many; CDR3 DNA: TGTGCCTGGAATAGGGACACTGAAGCTTTCTTT; CDR3 protein: CAWNRDTEAFF
V gene: TRBV2; D gene: TRBD1; J gene: TRBJ1-5; clone size: many; CDR3 DNA: TGTGCCAGCAGTGACCAGACAGGGGTTAATCAGCCCCAGCATTTT; CDR3 protein: CASSDQTGVNQPQHF
V gene: TRBV7-2; D gene: TRBD2; J gene: TRBJ2-5; clone size: many; CDR3 DNA: TGTGCCAGCAGCCCGATCAGACTAGCGGGGGCCGGGGCCCAGTACTTC; CDR3 protein: CASSPIRLAGAGAQYF
V gene: TRBV18; D gene: NA; J gene: TRBJ2-1; clone size: many; CDR3 DNA: TGTGCCAGCTCACCCTACAATGAGCAGTTCTTC; CDR3 protein: CASSPYNEQFF
V gene: TRBV10-1; D gene: NA; J gene: TRBJ1-2; clone size: many; CDR3 DNA: TGCGCCAGCAGTGAGTCGGGATTGAGGGGCTACACCTTC; CDR3 protein: CASSESGLRGYTF
V gene: TRBV10-3; D gene: NA; J gene: TRBJ1-3; clone size: many; CDR3 DNA: TGTGCCATCAGTGAAATACGGGTCGGGCTATCCGGAAACACCATATATTTT; CDR3 protein: CAISEIRVGLSGNTIYF
V gene: TRBV10-2; D gene: NA; J gene: TRBJ2-5; clone size: many; CDR3 DNA: TGCGCCATCTCGGACTGGACGCAGGGGACCCAGTACTTC; CDR3 protein: CAISDWTQGTQYF
V gene: TRBV30; D gene: TRBD2; J gene: TRBJ2-1; clone size: many; CDR3 DNA: TGTGCCTGGGCCGGGACTAGCAGTAGGGCCTACAATGAGCAGTTCTTC; CDR3 protein: CAWAGTSSRAYNEQFF
V gene: TRBV20-1; D gene: NA; J gene: TRBJ2-1; clone size: many; CDR3 DNA: TGCAGTGCCGCGAAGATAGCGAGCTCCTACAATGAGCAGTTCTTC; CDR3 protein: CSAAKIASSYNEQFF
V gene: TRBV28; D gene: NA; J gene: TRBJ2-5; clone size: many; CDR3 DNA: TGTGCCAGCAGTTCTCCCGGAGAGACCCAGTACTTC; CDR3 protein: CASSSPGETQYF
V gene: TRBV7-3; D gene: NA; J gene: TRBJ2-7; clone size: many; CDR3 DNA: TGTGCCAGCAGCATCACCCCTAGCCTCGAGCAGTACTTC; CDR3 protein: CASSITPSLEQYF
V gene: TRBV27; D gene: NA; J gene: TRBJ2-6; clone size: NA; CDR3 DNA: TGTGCCAGCAGTCCCCTGGCAATCCAGCAGTCGCTTTCTGGGGCCAACGTCCTGACTTTC; CDR3 protein: CASSPLAIQQSLSGANVLTF
V gene: TRBV5-1; D gene: TRBD2; J gene: TRBJ2-7; clone size: many; CDR3 DNA: TGCGCCAGCAGCTTGGCCGGACTAGCGGGCTCAACCTACGAGCAGTACTTC; CDR3 protein: CASSLAGLAGSTYEQYF
V gene: TRBV20-1; D gene: TRBD2; J gene: TRBJ2-7; clone size: many; CDR3 DNA: TGCAGCCAAATAACCGGACTAGCGAACGAGCAGTACTTC; CDR3 protein: CSQITGLANEQYF
V gene: TRBV6-5; D gene: NA; J gene: TRBJ2-1; clone size: many; CDR3 DNA: TGTGCCAGCAGTTACTATTATGGTGGGCTAAGCTCAACCAATGAGCAGTTCTTC; CDR3 protein: CASSYYYGGLSSTNEQFF
V gene: TRBV9; D gene: NA; J gene: TRBJ2-1; clone size: many; CDR3 DNA: TGTGCCAGCAGCGTAGGTGGGGGGCCCTTTGGGGAAGAGCAGTTCTTC; CDR3 protein: CASSVGGGPFGEEQFF
V gene: TRBV20-1; D gene: NA; J gene: TRBJ1-4; clone size: many; CDR3 DNA: TGCAGTGCTAGAGATGGGGACACAACTAATGAAAAACTGTTTTTT; CDR3 protein: CSARDGDTTNEKLFF
V gene: TRBV29-1; D gene: NA; J gene: TRBJ1-1; clone size: many; CDR3 DNA: TGCAGTACTTCCAGGCAAAACACTGAAGCTTTCTTT; CDR3 protein: CSTSRQNTEAFF